Listed below are T cell receptor beta chains from one sample, sequenced in a study of blood T cell repertoires in COVID-19. Sequenced by immunoSEQ multiplex PCR; TCRdb stores in-frame clones only, minus some. The sample records roughly 280,000 clones, about 88% being singletons. Sequencing was done on a sample of peripheral blood. These receptors were taken from an older woman with COVID-19, enrolled during active disease. CDR3s include the opening cysteine and the closing phenylalanine or tryptophan. The D gene is left open where the match is weak. The size of a clone is reported for some rows only, either as once, few or many, or as a class for expanded clones.

size	V	D	J	DNA	CDR3
few	TRBV3-1/TRBV3-2	TRBD2	TRBJ2-1	TGTGCCAGCAGCCAATTTCCCGGGAGGGGCAATGAGCAGTTCTTC	CASSQFPGRGNEQFF
once	TRBV11-2	NA	TRBJ2-3	TGTGCCAGCAGCCCCTCTTCTCGGGTATTGGCAGATACGCAGTATTTT	CASSPSSRVLADTQYF
NA	TRBV7-3	TRBD1	TRBJ2-1	TGTGCCAGCAGCTCCGGACAGGGGAATAATGAGCAGTTCTTC	CASSSGQGNNEQFF
NA	TRBV15	TRBD2	TRBJ2-1	TGTGCCACCAGCAGAGATTTAGGCGGGAGGAATGAGCAGTTCTTC	CATSRDLGGRNEQFF
NA	TRBV28	NA	TRBJ1-6	TGTGCCAGCAGTCCCAATTCGGGACTAAATTATTCACCCCTCCACTTT	CASSPNSGLNYSPLHF
NA	TRBV7-8	NA	TRBJ2-1	TGTGCCAGCAGCTTTGGGAGCAATGAGCAGTTCTTC	CASSFGSNEQFF
NA	TRBV7-2	TRBD1	TRBJ1-2	TGTGCCAGCAGCTTAGGGGGACAGGGGGATAACTATGGCTACACCTTC	CASSLGGQGDNYGYTF
NA	TRBV14	NA	TRBJ1-3	TGTGCCAGCAGCACTAGGTCTGGGGGCGTCTTCTCTGGAAACACCATATATTTT	CASSTRSGGVFSGNTIYF
NA	TRBV7-9	NA	TRBJ2-5	TGTGCCAGCAGCTTGGTCGCGGGATTGGAGACCCAGTACTTC	CASSLVAGLETQYF
once	TRBV7-6	TRBD1	TRBJ2-7	TGTGCCAGCAGCTCCGGGGGGGGACAGGGGACCTACGAGCAGTACTTC	CASSSGGGQGTYEQYF
NA	TRBV7-3	NA	TRBJ1-2	TGTGCCAGCAGCTTAACAGGAAGGACAGATGGCTACACCTTC	CASSLTGRTDGYTF
once	TRBV7-9	NA	TRBJ1-5	TGTGCCAGCAGCGCCGGTGTAGGGGGTTATTCCGATCAGCCCCAGCATTTT	CASSAGVGGYSDQPQHF
few	TRBV24-1	TRBD1	TRBJ2-3	TGTGCCACCAGTGATACGGACAGGGGGCTAAGTAGGGATACGCAGTATTTT	CATSDTDRGLSRDTQYF
NA	TRBV6-5	TRBD1	TRBJ2-7	TGTGCCTCCATCGGGACAGGGGGCGGTTCGGACGAGCAGTACTTC	CASIGTGGGSDEQYF
NA	TRBV5-1	TRBD2	TRBJ2-3	TGCGCCAGCAGCTTTGGTCTAGCGGGAGGCCTTAGCACAGATACGCAGTATTTT	CASSFGLAGGLSTDTQYF
NA	TRBV28	NA	TRBJ2-1	TGTGCCAGCAGTTTAGGAGGCGGGAAAGAAGAGCAGTTCTTC	CASSLGGGKEEQFF
NA	TRBV5-1	NA	TRBJ2-1	TGCGCCAGCAGCCCCGGACTCACCGACAATGAGCAGTTCTTC	CASSPGLTDNEQFF
NA	TRBV14	NA	TRBJ1-1	TGTGCCAGCAGCCAAGTGCGGGGGAACACTGAAGCTTTCTTT	CASSQVRGNTEAFF
NA	TRBV11-2	TRBD1	TRBJ1-5	TGTGCCAGCAGCCTGGGACAGGGATATCAGCCCCAGCATTTT	CASSLGQGYQPQHF
NA	TRBV28	NA	TRBJ1-1	TGTGCCAGCAGTTTACGACGGAGTGAAGCTTTCTTT	CASSLRRSEAFF
few	TRBV7-8	NA	TRBJ1-6	TGTGCCAGCAGCCCGTACTCCGGACAGACCTATAATTCACCCCTCCACTTT	CASSPYSGQTYNSPLHF
NA	TRBV7-9	TRBD1	TRBJ2-5	TGTGCCAGCAGCGCCAACAGGGGATTTGGTGCCGGAGAGACCCAGTACTTC	CASSANRGFGAGETQYF
NA	TRBV11-1	NA	TRBJ2-2	TGTGCCAGCAGCCTGAACACCGGGGAGCTGTTTTTT	CASSLNTGELFF
NA	TRBV19	NA	TRBJ1-5	TGTGCCAGTAGTATGTTGGTTGGACAGACCTCCCCCCAGCATTTT	CASSMLVGQTSPQHF
NA	TRBV3-1/TRBV3-2	NA	TRBJ1-2	TGTGCCAGCAGCCAAGATTCGGCCGGGGTTAATGGCTACACCTTC	CASSQDSAGVNGYTF
NA	TRBV5-4	TRBD1	TRBJ2-1	TGTGCCAGCAGCTTGGCCGTGGGCAGGGGGATTTACAATGAGCAGTTCTTC	CASSLAVGRGIYNEQFF
NA	TRBV10-1	NA	TRBJ2-3	TGCGCCAGCAGTAGGGGTCGCGGGGCCCCCACGCAGTATTTT	CASSRGRGAPTQYF
few	TRBV11-3	TRBD1	TRBJ2-1	TGTGCCAGCAGCTTATCAGGGGGCAGGGGTGAGCAGTTCTTC	CASSLSGGRGEQFF
NA	TRBV11-2	TRBD2	TRBJ2-1	TGTGCCAGCAGCAAAATAGCGGGAGGGTTCAATGAGCAGTTCTTC	CASSKIAGGFNEQFF
NA	TRBV6-2/TRBV6-3	NA	TRBJ1-1	TGTGCCAGCAGCCATACCAGGGTGAACACTGAAGCTTTCTTT	CASSHTRVNTEAFF
NA	TRBV24-1	TRBD1	TRBJ2-5	TGTGCCACCAGTGATCCGAGGACAGGGAAAGAGACCCAGTACTTC	CATSDPRTGKETQYF
NA	TRBV18	TRBD2	TRBJ2-1	TGTGCCAGCTCACCACGGACTAGCGGGACCTACAATGAGCAGTTCTTC	CASSPRTSGTYNEQFF
once	TRBV29-1	TRBD2	TRBJ2-1	TGCAGCGTTGGGCGGGAGGGCCCTGAGCAGTTCTTC	CSVGREGPEQFF
NA	TRBV7-8	NA	TRBJ1-5	TGTGCCAGCAGCTCGAGCAGCAATCAGCCCCAGCATTTT	CASSSSSNQPQHF
NA	TRBV7-9	NA	TRBJ1-5	TGTGCCAGCAGCTTAGGGGCCGGTCCCAATCAGCCCCAGCATTTT	CASSLGAGPNQPQHF
NA	TRBV5-1	TRBD2	TRBJ2-5	TGCGCCAGCAGCTTGGTAGCTAGCGGGAGGGCCGTGGAGACCCAGTACTTC	CASSLVASGRAVETQYF
few	TRBV7-8	NA	TRBJ2-1	TGTGCCAGCAGCTTAGCGCCCCAGGGCGGTGAGCAGTTCTTC	CASSLAPQGGEQFF
NA	TRBV24-1	NA	TRBJ2-7	TGTGCCACCAGTGATTCAGGACAGACCTACGAGCAGTACTTC	CATSDSGQTYEQYF
few	TRBV15	TRBD1	TRBJ1-2	TGTGCCACCAGCAGAGCGTGGCCCGGACAGGGGTATGGCTACACCTTC	CATSRAWPGQGYGYTF
once	TRBV28	TRBD2	TRBJ2-1	TGTGCCAGCAGTTCAGGTGGGGGGAGGGCCAAAGAGCAGTTCTTC	CASSSGGGRAKEQFF
once	TRBV9	TRBD2	TRBJ2-3	TGTGCCAGCAGCCGGGGACTAGCGGTCACAGATACGCAGTATTTT	CASSRGLAVTDTQYF
NA	TRBV2	NA	TRBJ2-5	TGTGCCAGCAGTGAAGGTAGTGCCCAGTACTTC	CASSEGSAQYF
NA	TRBV19	NA	TRBJ1-5	TGTGCCAGTAGTATAGCCCCCACAGGGTTGCGGAGTCAGCCCCAGCATTTT	CASSIAPTGLRSQPQHF
NA	TRBV5-1	TRBD1	TRBJ2-5	TGCGCCAGCAGCGCTCAACCCGGGACAGAAATAGGGGAGACCCAGTACTTC	CASSAQPGTEIGETQYF
NA	TRBV29-1	NA	TRBJ2-6	TGCAGCGCCCAAGGGGGAGAGCTCTGGGCCAACGTCCTGACTTTC	CSAQGGELWANVLTF
NA	TRBV15	TRBD2	TRBJ2-7	TGTGCCACCAGCAGAGATCGCAGCGGGAGGATCTACGAGCAGTACTTC	CATSRDRSGRIYEQYF
NA	TRBV29-1	TRBD1	TRBJ1-1	TGCAGCGCCTCCCCGGACAGGGTTGTCACTGAAGCTTTCTTT	CSASPDRVVTEAFF